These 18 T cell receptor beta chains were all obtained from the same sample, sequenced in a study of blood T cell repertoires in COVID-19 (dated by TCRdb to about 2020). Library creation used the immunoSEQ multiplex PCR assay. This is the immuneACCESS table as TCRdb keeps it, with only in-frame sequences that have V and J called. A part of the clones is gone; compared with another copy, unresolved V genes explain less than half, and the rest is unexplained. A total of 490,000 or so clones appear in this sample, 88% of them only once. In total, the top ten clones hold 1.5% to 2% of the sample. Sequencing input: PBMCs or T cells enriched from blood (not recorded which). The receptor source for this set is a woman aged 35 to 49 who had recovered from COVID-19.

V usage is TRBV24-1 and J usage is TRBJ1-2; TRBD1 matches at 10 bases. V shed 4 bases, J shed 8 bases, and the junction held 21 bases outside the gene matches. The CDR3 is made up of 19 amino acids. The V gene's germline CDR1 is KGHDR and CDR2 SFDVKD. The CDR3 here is CATSDSAGTGVLASGGYTF. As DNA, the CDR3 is TGTGCCACCAGTGACTCGGCAGGGACAGGGGTGCTAGCTTCGGGCGGCTACACCTTC.

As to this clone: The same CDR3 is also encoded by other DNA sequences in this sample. The chain's CDR3 is CASSYSRDTEAFF. CDR3 sequence (DNA): TGTGCCAGCAGTTACTCGAGAGACACTGAAGCTTTCTTT. The chain carries TRBV6-5 and TRBJ1-1; D is unresolved. Looked up from germline, CDR1 is MNHEY and CDR2 is SVGAGI. This CDR3 contains 13 residues. Trimming cost V 0 bases and J 3 bases, with 5 bases left between them.

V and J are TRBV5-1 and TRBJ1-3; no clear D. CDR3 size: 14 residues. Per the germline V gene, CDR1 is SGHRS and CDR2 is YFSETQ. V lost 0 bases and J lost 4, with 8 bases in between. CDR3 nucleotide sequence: TGCGCCAGCAGCTTGGCGACTAACGGAAACACCATATATTTT. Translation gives CASSLATNGNTIYF.

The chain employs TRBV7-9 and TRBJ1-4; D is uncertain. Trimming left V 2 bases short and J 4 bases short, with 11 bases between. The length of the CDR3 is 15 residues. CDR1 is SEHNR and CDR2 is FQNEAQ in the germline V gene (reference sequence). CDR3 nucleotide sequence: TGTGCCAGCAGCTTATTTCCGGAGGGTAATGAAAAACTGTTTTTT. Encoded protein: CASSLFPEGNEKLFF.

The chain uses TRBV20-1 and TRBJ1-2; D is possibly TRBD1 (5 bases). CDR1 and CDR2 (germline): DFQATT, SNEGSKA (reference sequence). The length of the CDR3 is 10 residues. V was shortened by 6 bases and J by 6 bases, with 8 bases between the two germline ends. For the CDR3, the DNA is TGCAGTGCGTCAGGGAATGGCTACACCTTC. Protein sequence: CSASGNGYTF.

CDR3 in DNA: TGTGCTAGTGGTTTTAGCTCTAGCGGGCAGTACTTC. It codes for CASGFSSSGQYF. The genes are TRBV12-5 and TRBJ2-7, with 7 bases matching TRBD2. Germline V gene lookup returns CDR1 LGHNT and CDR2 FRNRAP. The CDR3 loop spans 12 amino acids. V gave up 3 bases and J gave up 9 bases; unmatched junction bases: 5.

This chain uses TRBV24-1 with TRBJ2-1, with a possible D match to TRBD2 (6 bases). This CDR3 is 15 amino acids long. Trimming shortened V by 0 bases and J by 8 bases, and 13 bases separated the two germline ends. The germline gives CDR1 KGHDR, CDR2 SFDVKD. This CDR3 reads CATSDLVREKDEQFF. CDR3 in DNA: TGTGCCACCAGTGATTTGGTACGGGAGAAGGATGAGCAGTTCTTC.

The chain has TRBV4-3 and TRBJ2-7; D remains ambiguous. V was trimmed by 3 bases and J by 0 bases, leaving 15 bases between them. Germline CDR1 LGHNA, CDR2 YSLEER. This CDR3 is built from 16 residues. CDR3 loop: CASSQNLAESSYEQYF. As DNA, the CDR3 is TGCGCCAGCAGCCAGAACCTCGCGGAGAGCTCCTACGAGCAGTACTTC.

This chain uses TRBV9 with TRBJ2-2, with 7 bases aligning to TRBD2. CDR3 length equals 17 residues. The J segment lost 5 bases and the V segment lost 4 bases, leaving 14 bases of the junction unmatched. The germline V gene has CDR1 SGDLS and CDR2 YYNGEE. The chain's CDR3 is CASSSPRGGRVTGELFF. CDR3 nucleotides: TGTGCCAGCAGCTCCCCGAGAGGCGGGAGAGTAACCGGGGAGCTGTTTTTT.

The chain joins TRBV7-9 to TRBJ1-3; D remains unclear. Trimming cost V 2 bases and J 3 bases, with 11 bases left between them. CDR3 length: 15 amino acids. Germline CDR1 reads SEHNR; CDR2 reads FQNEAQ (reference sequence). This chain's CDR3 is CASSLSGGSGNTIYF. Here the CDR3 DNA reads TGTGCCAGCAGCTTATCCGGAGGTAGTGGAAACACCATATATTTT.

CDR3 residues: CASSLGTGMMAGELFF. The CDR3 DNA follows: TGTGCCAGCAGCTTGGGGACAGGGATGATGGCCGGGGAGCTGTTTTTT. The rearrangement joins TRBV5-4 to TRBJ2-2; 8 nucleotides match TRBD1. V lost 0 bases, J lost 6 bases, and 7 bases stayed unmatched. CDR1 SGHNT and CDR2 YYREEE come from the germline V gene (reference sequence). The CDR3 covers 16 residues.

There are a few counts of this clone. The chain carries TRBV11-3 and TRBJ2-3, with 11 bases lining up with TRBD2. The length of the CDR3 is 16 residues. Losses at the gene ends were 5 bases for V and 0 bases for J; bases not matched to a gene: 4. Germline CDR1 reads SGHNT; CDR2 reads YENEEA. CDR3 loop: CASSLTSGSSTDTQYF. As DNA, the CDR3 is TGTGCCAGCAGCCTCACTAGCGGGAGTAGCACAGATACGCAGTATTTT.

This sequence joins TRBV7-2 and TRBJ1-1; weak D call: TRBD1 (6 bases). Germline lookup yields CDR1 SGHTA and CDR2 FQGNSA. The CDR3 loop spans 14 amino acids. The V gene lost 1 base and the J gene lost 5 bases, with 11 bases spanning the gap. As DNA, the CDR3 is TGTGCCAGCAGCTTAGGCCGAGGGGGTACTGAAGCTTTCTTT. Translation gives CASSLGRGGTEAFF.

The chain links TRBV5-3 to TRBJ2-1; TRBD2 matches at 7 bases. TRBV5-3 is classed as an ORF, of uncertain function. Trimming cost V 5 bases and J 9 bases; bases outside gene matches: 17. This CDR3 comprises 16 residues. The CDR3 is CARSSGGAGVEGEQFF. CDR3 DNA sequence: TGTGCCAGAAGTTCCGGCGGGGCGGGAGTGGAGGGTGAGCAGTTCTTC.

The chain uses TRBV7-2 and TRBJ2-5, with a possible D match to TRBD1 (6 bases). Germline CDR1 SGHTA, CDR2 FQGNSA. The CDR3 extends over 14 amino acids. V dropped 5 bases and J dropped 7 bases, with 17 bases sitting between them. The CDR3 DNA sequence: TGTGCCAGCAGCCCCAGGACAGCCCCCAGGACCCAGTACTTC. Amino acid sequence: CASSPRTAPRTQYF.

In DNA, the CDR3 is TGCAGTGCTCGTGGACTAGCGGGAGACAACGAGCAGTACTTC. Encoded protein: CSARGLAGDNEQYF. The V gene is TRBV20-1, the J gene TRBJ2-7; 13 nucleotides align to TRBD2. Losses at the gene ends were 5 bases for V and 5 bases for J; bases not matched to a gene: 6. The CDR3 runs 14 residues. Germline V gives CDR1 DFQATT, CDR2 SNEGSKA (reference sequence).

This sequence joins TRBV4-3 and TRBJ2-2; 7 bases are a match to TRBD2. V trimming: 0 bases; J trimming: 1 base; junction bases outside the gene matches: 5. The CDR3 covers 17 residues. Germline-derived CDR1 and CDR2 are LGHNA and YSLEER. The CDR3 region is CASSQDRLAVNTGELFF. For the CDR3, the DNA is TGCGCCAGCAGCCAAGATCGGCTAGCGGTGAACACCGGGGAGCTGTTTTTT.

This chain's CDR3 is CASSPDPGQGHGYTF. CDR3 DNA: TGTGCCAGCTCACCAGATCCGGGACAGGGTCATGGCTACACCTTC. The chain is built from TRBV18 and TRBJ1-2, with 9 bases that match TRBD1. Trimming cost V 2 bases and J 6 bases; bases outside gene matches: 7. The germline CDR1 and CDR2 sequences are KGHSH and LQKENI. The CDR3 runs 15 residues. Complete variable domain (other parts from reference TRBV18 and TRBJ1-2): NAGVMQNPRHLVRRRGQEARLRCSPMKGHSHVYWYRQLPEEGLKFMVYLQKENIIDESGMPKERFSAEFPKEGPSILRIQQVVRGDSAAYFCASSPDPGQGHGYTFGSGTRLTVV.